This record concerns one T cell receptor beta chain sequence. The CDR3 sequence is 14 residues long. CDR1 is SGHTA, CDR2 FQGNSA, per germline. V dropped 5 bases and J dropped 1 base, with 11 bases sitting between them. The sample originates from a study of cytomegalovirus exposure and HLA in healthy donors. 60 Vbeta and 13 Jbeta primers were used in PCR. Assay used: immunoSEQ multiplex PCR; TCRdb lists only in-frame clones, some missing. The sample holds nearly 110,000 clones, roughly 80% seen once. The sequenced sample consisted of PBMCs. J is TRBJ1-1 and V is TRBV7-2; D not resolved. The sequence came from a man aged 50 to 60 in good health and CMV-seronegative. DNA for the CDR3: TGTGCCAGCAGCGACATAGGCCAGAACACTGAAGCTTTCTTT. This sequence encodes CASSDIGQNTEAFF.